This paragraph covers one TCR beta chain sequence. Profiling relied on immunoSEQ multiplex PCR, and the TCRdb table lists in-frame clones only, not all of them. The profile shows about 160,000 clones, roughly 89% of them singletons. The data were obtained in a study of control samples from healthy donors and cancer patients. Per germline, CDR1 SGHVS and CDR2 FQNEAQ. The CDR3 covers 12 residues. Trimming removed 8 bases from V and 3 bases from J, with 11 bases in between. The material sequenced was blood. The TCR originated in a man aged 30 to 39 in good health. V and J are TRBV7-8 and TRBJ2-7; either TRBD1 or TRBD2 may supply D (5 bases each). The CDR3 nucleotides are TGTGCCAGCTTGGGACGGCACTACGAGCAGTACTTC. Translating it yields CASLGRHYEQYF. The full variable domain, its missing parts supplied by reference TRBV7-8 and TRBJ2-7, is GAGVSQSPRYKVAKRGQDVALRCDPISGHVSLFWYQQALGQGPEFLTYFQNEAQLDKSGLPSDRFFAERPEGSVSTLKIQRTQQEDSAVYLCASLGRHYEQYFGPGTRLTVT.